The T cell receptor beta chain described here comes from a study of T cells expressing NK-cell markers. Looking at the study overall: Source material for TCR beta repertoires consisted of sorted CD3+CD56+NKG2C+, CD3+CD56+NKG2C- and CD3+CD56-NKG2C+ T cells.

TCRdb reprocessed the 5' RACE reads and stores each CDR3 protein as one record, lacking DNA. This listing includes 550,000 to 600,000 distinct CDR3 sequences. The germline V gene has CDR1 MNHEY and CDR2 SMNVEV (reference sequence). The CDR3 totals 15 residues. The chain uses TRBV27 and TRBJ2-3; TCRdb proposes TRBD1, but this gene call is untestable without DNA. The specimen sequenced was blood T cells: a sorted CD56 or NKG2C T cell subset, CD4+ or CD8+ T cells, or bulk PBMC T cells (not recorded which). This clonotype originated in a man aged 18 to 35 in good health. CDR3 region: CASSFGEPPMDTQYF.